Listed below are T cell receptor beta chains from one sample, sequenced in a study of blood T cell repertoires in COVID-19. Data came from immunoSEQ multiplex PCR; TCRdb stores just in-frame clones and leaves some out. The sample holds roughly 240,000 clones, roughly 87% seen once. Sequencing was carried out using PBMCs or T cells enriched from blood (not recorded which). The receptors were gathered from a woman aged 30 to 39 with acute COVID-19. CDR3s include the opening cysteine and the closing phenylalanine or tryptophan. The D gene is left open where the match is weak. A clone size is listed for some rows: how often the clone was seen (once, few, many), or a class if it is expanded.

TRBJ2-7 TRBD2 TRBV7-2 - CASNLSGGAVYF TGTGCCAGCAACCTTAGCGGGGGGGCCGTGTACTTC
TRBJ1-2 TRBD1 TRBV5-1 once CASSLRGTGIDGYTF TGCGCCAGCAGCTTGAGGGGGACAGGGATTGATGGCTACACCTTC
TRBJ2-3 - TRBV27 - CASQSGDTQYF TGTGCCTCGCAATCGGGAGATACGCAGTATTTT
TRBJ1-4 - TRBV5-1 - CASSLVAGDNEKLFF TGCGCCAGCAGCTTGGTGGCCGGGGATAATGAAAAACTGTTTTTT
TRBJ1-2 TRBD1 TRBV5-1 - CASSVDRGNDGYTF TGCGCCAGCAGCGTTGACAGGGGGAACGATGGCTACACCTTC
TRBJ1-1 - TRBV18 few CASSPHERSTEAFF TGTGCCAGCTCACCACATGAACGGAGTACTGAAGCTTTCTTT
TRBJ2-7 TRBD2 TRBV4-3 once CASSQDSRGGYEQYF TGCGCCAGCAGCCAAGATAGCCGCGGGGGTTACGAGCAGTACTTC
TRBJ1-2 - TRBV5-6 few CASSLETGQGYGYTF TGTGCCAGCAGCTTGGAGACGGGCCAGGGCTATGGCTACACCTTC
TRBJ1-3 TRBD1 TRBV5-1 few CASGQGVGNTIYF TGCGCCAGCGGACAGGGGGTCGGAAACACCATATATTTT
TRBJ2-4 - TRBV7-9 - CASSLTKTGNIQYF TGTGCCAGCAGCCTAACTAAGACAGGAAACATTCAGTACTTC
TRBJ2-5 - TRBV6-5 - CASSSPLGTGETQYF TGTGCCAGCAGCTCACCCTTGGGGACTGGGGAGACCCAGTACTTC
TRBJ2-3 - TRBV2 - CASMDNSNTQYF TGTGCCAGTATGGACAACTCTAATACGCAGTATTTT
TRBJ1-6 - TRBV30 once CAWSSGVGSPLHF TGTGCCTGGAGTTCGGGAGTAGGGTCACCCCTCCACTTT
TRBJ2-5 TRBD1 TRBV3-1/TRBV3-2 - CASSQAFTGEETQYF TGTGCCAGCAGCCAAGCGTTTACAGGGGAAGAGACCCAGTACTTC
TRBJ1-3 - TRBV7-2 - CASSFTGGYSGNTIYF TGTGCCAGCAGCTTTACTGGGGGGTACTCTGGAAACACCATATATTTT
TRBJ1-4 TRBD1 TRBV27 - CASSFGTGAPNEKLFF TGTGCCAGCAGTTTTGGGACAGGGGCACCCAATGAAAAACTGTTTTTT
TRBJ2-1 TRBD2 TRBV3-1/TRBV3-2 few CASSQGFSGGSDEQFF TGTGCCAGCAGCCAAGGATTCAGCGGGGGATCCGATGAGCAGTTCTTC
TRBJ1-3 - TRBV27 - CASSRGGAGNTIYF TGTGCCAGCAGCAGAGGGGGGGCTGGAAACACCATATATTTT
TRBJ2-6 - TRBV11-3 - CASSPRSGANVLTF TGTGCCAGCAGTCCCCGCTCTGGGGCCAACGTCCTGACTTTC
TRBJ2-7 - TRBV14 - CASSQGRAFSYEQYF TGTGCCAGCAGCCAAGGGCGGGCGTTCTCCTACGAGCAGTACTTC
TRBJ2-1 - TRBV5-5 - CASSLGTAYYNEQFF TGTGCCAGCAGCTTGGGGACAGCGTACTACAATGAGCAGTTCTTC
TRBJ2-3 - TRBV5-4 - CASSLGQVTWDTQYF TGTGCCAGCAGCTTGGGGCAGGTGACCTGGGATACGCAGTATTTT
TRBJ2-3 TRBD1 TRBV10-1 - CASSERWTGVPSQYF TGCGCCAGCAGTGAGCGCTGGACAGGGGTACCCTCGCAGTATTTT